This passage covers 4 T cell receptor beta chains from one sample sequenced in a study of shared clonotypes between healthy human individuals. Profiled with immunoSEQ multiplex PCR; TCRdb holds only in-frame clones, not every one. The sample holds approximately 980,000 clones, approximately 80% seen once. Sequencing was performed on memory CD4+ T cells sorted from blood. The subset is: CD45RA-negative fraction. All receptors come from a man aged 18 to 30 in good health.

This clone has only a few counts. The rearrangement links TRBV2 to TRBJ1-2; D not resolved. Per germline, CDR1 SNHLY and CDR2 FYNNEI. The length of the CDR3 is 13 residues. Trimming stripped 8 bases from V and 5 bases from J, with 15 bases between. CDR3 in amino acids: CASQDGGMYGYTF. CDR3 sequence (DNA): TGTGCCAGCCAGGACGGTGGGATGTATGGCTACACCTTC.

The chain employs TRBV7-9 and TRBJ1-1; 7 positions agree with TRBD1. The V segment lost 5 bases and the J segment 3 bases; nucleotides outside the gene matches: 9. Germline CDR1 and CDR2: SEHNR and FQNEAQ (reference sequence). The CDR3 length is 15 residues. CDR3 nucleotides: TGTGCCAGCAGCCCCGACAGGGTTTACGACACTGAAGCTTTCTTT. Translated: CASSPDRVYDTEAFF.

At least ten counts were recorded for this clone. The chain recombines TRBV9 with TRBJ2-5; possibly TRBD1 or TRBD2 for D (6 bases each). Per the germline V gene, CDR1 is SGDLS and CDR2 is YYNGEE. V lost 0 bases to trimming and J lost 5 bases, with 20 bases between them. The CDR3 is made up of 17 amino acids. The CDR3: CASSVAAGGRRGETQYF. The CDR3 DNA is TGTGCCAGCAGCGTAGCGGCCGGTGGGCGGAGGGGGGAGACCCAGTACTTC.

CDR3 loop: CSVAGLEATEAFF. CDR3 sequence (DNA): TGCAGCGTTGCAGGTCTCGAAGCCACTGAAGCTTTCTTT. The V call is TRBV29-1, the J call TRBJ1-1; D remains ambiguous. Trimming pared 4 bases from V and 4 bases from J, leaving 13 bases between. The germline V gene encodes CDR1 SQVTM and CDR2 ANQGSEA. The CDR3 runs to 13 residues. The variable domain in full, with the rest retrieved from reference TRBV29-1 and TRBJ1-1, is SAVISQKPSRDICQRGTSLTIQCQVDSQVTMMFWYRQQPGQSLTLIATANQGSEATYESGFVIDKFPISRPNLTFSTLTVSNMSPEDSSIYLCSVAGLEATEAFFGQGTRLTVV.